This TCR beta chain comes out of a study of T cell repertoires in cytomegalovirus infection. Per the germline V gene, CDR1 is SGHVS and CDR2 is FNYEAQ. CDR3 length: 15 residues. The V end was cut by 4 bases, the J end by 5 bases, with 17 bases between. TCRdb analysed the reads with MiXCR anew, one entry per CDR3 protein. Altogether about 180,000 distinct CDR3 sequences are present, about 18% being singletons, with the ten largest covering approximately 25%. Study-wide results and limits: Dominating the ex vivo response were TCR beta clonotypes that were CMV-specific and HLA-C-restricted.

For this clonotype: The antigen remains unidentified.

Sequenced: CD8+ T cells from PBMCs. This clonotype was sampled from a human donor in good health (CMV status not recorded). Some clones in this sample may be carry-over from other donors' samples. This chain connects TRBV7-6 to TRBJ2-5, with unresolved D. The CDR3 DNA is TGTGCCAGCAGCTCATTTCATTTAGAAGACGAGACCCAGTACTTC. As protein: CASSSFHLEDETQYF.